A selection of T cell receptor beta chains follows, all from one sample in a study of blood T cell repertoires in COVID-19. Repertoires were generated with immunoSEQ multiplex PCR, while TCRdb's copy carries only in-frame clones and drops some. The sample has over 250,000 clones; about three quarters are singletons. The sample was peripheral blood. These receptors were taken from a woman of 80 years or more with acute or convalescent COVID-19. CDR3s include the opening cysteine and the closing phenylalanine or tryptophan. A D gene is named only where the DNA matches it firmly. Some rows mark clone size as missing; the rest say once, few, many or name a class of expanded clone.

NA	NA	TRBV6-5	TRBJ2-7	CASSYGGNTYEQYF	TGTGCCAGCAGTTATGGGGGGAACACCTACGAGCAGTACTTC
NA	TRBD1	TRBV7-2	TRBJ2-1	CASSLTRGLYSSNEQFF	TGTGCCAGCAGTCTTACCAGGGGGCTGTATTCCTCTAATGAGCAGTTCTTC
NA	TRBD1	TRBV15	TRBJ2-7	CATSRDFGQGTYEQYF	TGTGCCACCAGCAGAGATTTTGGACAGGGGACCTACGAGCAGTACTTC
once	TRBD2	TRBV5-1	TRBJ2-7	CASVSGLASDEQYF	TGCGCCAGCGTATCGGGACTAGCGTCTGACGAGCAGTACTTC
once	NA	TRBV27	TRBJ1-2	CASSPRGNYGYTF	TGTGCCAGCAGTCCCCGGGGAAACTATGGCTACACCTTC
few	TRBD1	TRBV28	TRBJ1-2	CASSAGTGDGYTF	TGTGCCAGCAGTGCCGGGACAGGGGATGGCTACACCTTC
few	NA	TRBV29-1	TRBJ1-5	CSVSQGNRDQPQHF	TGCAGCGTGTCACAGGGTAATCGAGATCAGCCCCAGCATTTT
NA	TRBD2	TRBV9	TRBJ2-3	CASSAPPGGLTDTQYF	TGTGCCAGCAGCGCTCCCCCGGGGGGGCTGACAGATACGCAGTATTTT
NA	NA	TRBV21-1	TRBJ1-2	CASSKVTAQVYGYTF	TGTGCCAGCAGCAAAGTTACGGCGCAGGTCTATGGCTACACCTTC
few	NA	TRBV6-6	TRBJ1-2	CASRAQGGANYGYTF	TGTGCCAGCAGAGCCCAGGGTGGCGCTAACTATGGCTACACCTTC
NA	NA	TRBV4-1	TRBJ1-4	CASSQDSRRVTNEKLFF	TGCGCCAGCAGCCAAGATAGCCGTCGGGTAACTAATGAAAAACTGTTTTTT
NA	NA	TRBV19	TRBJ2-3	CASSISGGGTDTQYF	TGTGCCAGTAGTATTTCGGGGGGCGGCACAGATACGCAGTATTTT
NA	TRBD2	TRBV5-1	TRBJ2-3	CASSPQLAGGSVTQYF	TGCGCCAGCAGCCCGCAACTAGCGGGGGGGTCCGTTACGCAGTATTTT
few	NA	TRBV5-5	TRBJ1-2	CASSRITRVEDYGYTF	TGTGCCAGCAGCCGTATAACCAGAGTCGAGGACTATGGCTACACCTTC
once	TRBD2	TRBV7-6	TRBJ2-3	CASSLRLAGALQDTQYF	TGTGCCAGCAGCCTACGACTAGCGGGGGCCCTCCAGGATACGCAGTATTTT
NA	NA	TRBV7-2	TRBJ2-7	CASSLWLTTSYEQYF	TGTGCCAGCAGCTTATGGTTGACAACCTCCTACGAGCAGTACTTC
NA	NA	TRBV30	TRBJ1-2	CAEEVGRYGYTF	TGTGCCGAGGAGGTAGGGCGCTATGGCTACACCTTC
few	NA	TRBV12-3/TRBV12-4	TRBJ1-4	CASSFQGRGQLFF	TGTGCCAGCAGTTTCCAGGGGAGGGGTCAACTGTTTTTT
NA	NA	TRBV2	TRBJ1-4	CASSESGADNEKLFF	TGTGCCAGCAGTGAATCTGGGGCTGATAATGAAAAACTGTTTTTT
NA	NA	TRBV9	TRBJ1-2	CASSDTLYGYTF	TGTGCCAGCAGCGACACCCTCTATGGCTACACCTTC
NA	TRBD1	TRBV19	TRBJ1-2	CASSTGTVSFGYTF	TGTGCCAGTAGTACCGGGACAGTCTCTTTCGGCTACACCTTC
once	TRBD1	TRBV30	TRBJ1-2	CAWSAGQGVSGYTF	TGTGCCTGGAGTGCCGGACAGGGGGTATCGGGCTACACCTTC
NA	NA	TRBV6-5	TRBJ2-1	CASSYSISGISEQFF	TGTGCCAGCAGTTACTCGATCTCGGGTATCTCCGAGCAGTTCTTC
NA	NA	TRBV30	TRBJ1-5	CAWIRGGGQPQHF	TGTGCCTGGATAAGGGGAGGCGGGCAGCCCCAGCATTTT